This T cell receptor beta chain derives from a study of blood T cell repertoires in COVID-19. About the research overall: Samples came from the United States, Italy and Spain, spanning acute and convalescent COVID-19. T cells, B-cell-depleted T cells, or PBMCs supplied cDNA or gDNA.

The V segment lost 2 bases and the J segment 3 bases; nucleotides outside the gene matches: 3. The CDR3 runs 16 residues. Germline CDR1 SNHLY, CDR2 FYNNEI. Assay used: immunoSEQ multiplex PCR; TCRdb lists only in-frame clones, some missing. The repertoire holds 150,000 to 200,000 clones, approximately 87% seen once, with 11% in the top ten. The receptor was isolated from a woman aged 55-75 years with COVID-19, enrolled during active disease. This sequence joins TRBV2 and TRBJ1-6, with 8 bases aligning to TRBD1. The sample taken for sequencing was peripheral blood. CDR3 coding DNA: TGTGCCAGCAGTGAACGACAGGGGCTCTATAATTCACCCCTCCACTTT. Its protein is CASSERQGLYNSPLHF. Based on the CDR3 plus reference TRBV2 and TRBJ1-6, the full variable domain is EPEVTQTPSHQVTQMGQEVILRCVPISNHLYFYWYRQILGQKVEFLVSFYNNEISEKSEIFDDQFSVERPDGSNFTLKIRSTKLEDSAMYFCASSERQGLYNSPLHFGNGTRLTVT.